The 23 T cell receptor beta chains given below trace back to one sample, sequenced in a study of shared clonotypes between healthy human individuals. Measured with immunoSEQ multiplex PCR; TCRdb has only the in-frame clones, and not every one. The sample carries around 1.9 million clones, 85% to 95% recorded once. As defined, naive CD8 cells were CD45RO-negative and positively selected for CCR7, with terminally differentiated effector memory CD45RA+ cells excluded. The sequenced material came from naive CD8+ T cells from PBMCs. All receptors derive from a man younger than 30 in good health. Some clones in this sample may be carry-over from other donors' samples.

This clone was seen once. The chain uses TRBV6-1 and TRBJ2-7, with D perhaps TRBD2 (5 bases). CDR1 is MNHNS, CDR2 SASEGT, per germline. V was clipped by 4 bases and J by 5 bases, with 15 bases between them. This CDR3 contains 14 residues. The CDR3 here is CASSGPAAGDEQYF. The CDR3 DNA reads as TGTGCCAGCAGTGGCCCGGCGGCGGGCGACGAGCAGTACTTC.

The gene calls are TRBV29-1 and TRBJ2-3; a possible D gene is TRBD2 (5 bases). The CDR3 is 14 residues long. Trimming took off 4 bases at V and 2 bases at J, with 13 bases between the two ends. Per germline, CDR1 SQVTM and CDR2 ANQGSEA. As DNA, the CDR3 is TGCAGCGTTGCGCGGGCCCAGCCCACAGATACGCAGTATTTT. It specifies CSVARAQPTDTQYF.

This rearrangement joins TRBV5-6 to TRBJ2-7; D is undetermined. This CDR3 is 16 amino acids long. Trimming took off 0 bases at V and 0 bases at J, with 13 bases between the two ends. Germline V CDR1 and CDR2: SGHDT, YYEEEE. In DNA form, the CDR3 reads TGTGCCAGCAGCTTGGGAAGGAACCTTAACTCCTACGAGCAGTACTTC. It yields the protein CASSLGRNLNSYEQYF.

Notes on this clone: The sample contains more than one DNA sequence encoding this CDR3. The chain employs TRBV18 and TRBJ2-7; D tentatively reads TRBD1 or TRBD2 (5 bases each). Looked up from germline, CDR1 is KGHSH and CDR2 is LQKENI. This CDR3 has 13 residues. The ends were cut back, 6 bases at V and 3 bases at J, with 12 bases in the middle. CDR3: CASSPGPGYEQYF. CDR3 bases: TGTGCCAGCTCGCCGGGGCCAGGCTACGAGCAGTACTTC.

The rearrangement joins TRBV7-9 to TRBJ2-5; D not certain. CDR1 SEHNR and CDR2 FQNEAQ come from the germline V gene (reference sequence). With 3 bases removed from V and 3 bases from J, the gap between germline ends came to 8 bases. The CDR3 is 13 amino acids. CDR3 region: CASSFPREETQYF. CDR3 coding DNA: TGTGCCAGCAGCTTTCCCCGGGAAGAGACCCAGTACTTC.

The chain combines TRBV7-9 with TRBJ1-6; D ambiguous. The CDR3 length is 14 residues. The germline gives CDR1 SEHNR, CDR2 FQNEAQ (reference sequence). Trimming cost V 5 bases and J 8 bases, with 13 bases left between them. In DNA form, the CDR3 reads TGTGCCAGCAGCCTAGGAGGGCTCGATTCACCCCTCCACTTT. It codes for CASSLGGLDSPLHF. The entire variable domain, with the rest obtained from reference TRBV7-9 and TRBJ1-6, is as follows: DTGVSQNPRHKITKRGQNVTFRCDPISEHNRLYWYRQTLGQGPEFLTYFQNEAQLEKSRLLSDRFSAERPKGSFSTLEIQRTEQGDSAMYLCASSLGGLDSPLHFGNGTRLTVT.

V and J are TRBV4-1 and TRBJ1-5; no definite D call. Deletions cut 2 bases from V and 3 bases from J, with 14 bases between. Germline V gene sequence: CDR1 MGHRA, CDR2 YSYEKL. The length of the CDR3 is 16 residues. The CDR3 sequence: CASSQRDTNINQPQHF. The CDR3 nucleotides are TGCGCCAGCAGCCAACGTGATACGAACATCAATCAGCCCCAGCATTTT.

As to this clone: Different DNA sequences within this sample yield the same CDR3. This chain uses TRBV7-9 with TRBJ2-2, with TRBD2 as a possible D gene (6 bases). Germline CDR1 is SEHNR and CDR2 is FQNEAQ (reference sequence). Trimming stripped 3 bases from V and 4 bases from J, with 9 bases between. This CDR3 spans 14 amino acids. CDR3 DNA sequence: TGTGCCAGCAGCTTCGGGGGAGGCACCGGGGAGCTGTTTTTT. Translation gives CASSFGGGTGELFF. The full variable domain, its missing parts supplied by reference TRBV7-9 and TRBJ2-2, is DTGVSQNPRHKITKRGQNVTFRCDPISEHNRLYWYRQTLGQGPEFLTYFQNEAQLEKSRLLSDRFSAERPKGSFSTLEIQRTEQGDSAMYLCASSFGGGTGELFFGEGSRLTVL.

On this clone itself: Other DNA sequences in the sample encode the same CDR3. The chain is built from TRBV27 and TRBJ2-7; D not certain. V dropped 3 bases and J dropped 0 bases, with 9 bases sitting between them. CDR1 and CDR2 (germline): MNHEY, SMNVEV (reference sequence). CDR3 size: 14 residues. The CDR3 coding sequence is TGTGCCAGCAGTTTTGGCCGCAGCTCCTACGAGCAGTACTTC. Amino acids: CASSFGRSSYEQYF.

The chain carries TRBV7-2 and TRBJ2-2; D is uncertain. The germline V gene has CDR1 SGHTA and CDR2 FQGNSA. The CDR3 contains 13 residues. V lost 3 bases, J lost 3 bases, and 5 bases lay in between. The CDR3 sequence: CASSLPDTGELFF. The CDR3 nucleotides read TGTGCCAGCAGCTTGCCGGACACCGGGGAGCTGTTTTTT.

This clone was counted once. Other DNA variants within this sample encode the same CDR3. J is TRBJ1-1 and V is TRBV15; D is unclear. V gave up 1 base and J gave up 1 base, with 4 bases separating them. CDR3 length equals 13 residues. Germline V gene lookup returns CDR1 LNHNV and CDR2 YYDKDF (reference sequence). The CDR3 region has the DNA TGTGCCACCAGCAGAGTAGAGAACACTGAAGCTTTCTTT. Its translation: CATSRVENTEAFF.

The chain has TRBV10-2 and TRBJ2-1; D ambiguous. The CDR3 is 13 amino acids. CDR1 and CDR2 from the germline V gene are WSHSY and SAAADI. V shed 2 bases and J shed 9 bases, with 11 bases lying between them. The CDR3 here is CASSEEVSSEQFF. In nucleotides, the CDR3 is TGCGCCAGCAGTGAGGAGGTCAGTTCTGAGCAGTTCTTC.

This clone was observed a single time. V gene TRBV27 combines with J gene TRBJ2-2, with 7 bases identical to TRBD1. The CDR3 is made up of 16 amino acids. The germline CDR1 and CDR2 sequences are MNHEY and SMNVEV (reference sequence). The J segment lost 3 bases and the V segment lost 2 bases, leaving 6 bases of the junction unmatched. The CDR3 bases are TGTGCCAGCAGTTTAATTAGGGGGCTTGACACCGGGGAGCTGTTTTTT. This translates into CASSLIRGLDTGELFF.

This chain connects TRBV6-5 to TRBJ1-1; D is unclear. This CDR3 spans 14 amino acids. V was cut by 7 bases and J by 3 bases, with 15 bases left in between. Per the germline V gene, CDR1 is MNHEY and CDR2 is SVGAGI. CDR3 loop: CASKPSTYHTEAFF. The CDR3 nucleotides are TGTGCCAGCAAGCCGAGTACATACCACACTGAAGCTTTCTTT.

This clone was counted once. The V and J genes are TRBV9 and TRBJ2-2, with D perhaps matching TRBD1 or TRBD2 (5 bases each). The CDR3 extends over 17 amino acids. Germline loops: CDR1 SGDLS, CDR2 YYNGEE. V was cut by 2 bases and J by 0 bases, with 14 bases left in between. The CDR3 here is CASSVGRTNANTGELFF. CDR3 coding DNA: TGTGCCAGCAGCGTGGGACGGACAAACGCGAACACCGGGGAGCTGTTTTTT.

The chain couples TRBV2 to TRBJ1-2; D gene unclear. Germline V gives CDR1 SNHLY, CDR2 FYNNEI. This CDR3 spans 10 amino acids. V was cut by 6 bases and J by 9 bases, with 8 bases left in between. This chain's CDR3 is CASRGASYTF. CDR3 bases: TGTGCCAGCAGGGGCGCGAGCTACACCTTC.

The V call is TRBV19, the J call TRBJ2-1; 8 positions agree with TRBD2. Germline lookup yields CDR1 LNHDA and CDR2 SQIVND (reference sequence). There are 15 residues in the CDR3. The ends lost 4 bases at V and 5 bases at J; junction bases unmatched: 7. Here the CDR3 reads CASSTAGGQNNEQFF. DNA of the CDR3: TGTGCCAGTAGTACTGCGGGAGGCCAAAACAATGAGCAGTTCTTC.

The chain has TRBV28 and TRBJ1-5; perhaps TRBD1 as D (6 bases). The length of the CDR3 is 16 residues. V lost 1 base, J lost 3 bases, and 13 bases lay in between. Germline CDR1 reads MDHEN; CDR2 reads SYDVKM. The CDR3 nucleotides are TGTGCCAGCAGTTTATTCAGGGGCGGTTTCAATCAGCCCCAGCATTTT. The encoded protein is CASSLFRGGFNQPQHF. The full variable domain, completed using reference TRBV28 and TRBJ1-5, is DVKVTQSSRYLVKRTGEKVFLECVQDMDHENMFWYRQDPGLGLRLIYFSYDVKMKEKGDIPEGYSVSREKKERFSLILESASTNQTSMYLCASSLFRGGFNQPQHFGDGTRLSIL.

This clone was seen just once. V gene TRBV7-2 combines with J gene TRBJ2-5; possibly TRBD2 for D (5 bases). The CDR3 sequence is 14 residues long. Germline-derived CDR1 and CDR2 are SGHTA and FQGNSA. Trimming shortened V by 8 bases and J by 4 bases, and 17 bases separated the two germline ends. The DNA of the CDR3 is TGTGCCAGCCGCGAACGGGGAGTAGGAGAGACCCAGTACTTC. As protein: CASRERGVGETQYF.

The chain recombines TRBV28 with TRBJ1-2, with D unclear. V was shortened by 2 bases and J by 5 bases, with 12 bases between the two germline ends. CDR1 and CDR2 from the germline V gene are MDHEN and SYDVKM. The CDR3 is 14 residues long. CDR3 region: CASSLGPAPYGYTF. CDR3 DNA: TGTGCCAGCAGTTTAGGGCCAGCCCCTTATGGCTACACCTTC.

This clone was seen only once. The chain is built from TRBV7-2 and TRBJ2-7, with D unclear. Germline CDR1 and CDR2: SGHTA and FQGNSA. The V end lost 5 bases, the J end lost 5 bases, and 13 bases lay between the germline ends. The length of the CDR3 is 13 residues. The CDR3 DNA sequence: TGTGCCAGCAGCCCAACAGTGGGCGACGAGCAGTACTTC. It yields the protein CASSPTVGDEQYF.

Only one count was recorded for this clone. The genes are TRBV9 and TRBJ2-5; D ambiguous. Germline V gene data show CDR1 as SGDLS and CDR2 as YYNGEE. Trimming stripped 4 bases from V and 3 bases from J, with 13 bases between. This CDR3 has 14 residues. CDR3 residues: CASSPHPRKETQYF. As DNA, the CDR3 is TGTGCCAGCAGCCCCCATCCTCGGAAAGAGACCCAGTACTTC.

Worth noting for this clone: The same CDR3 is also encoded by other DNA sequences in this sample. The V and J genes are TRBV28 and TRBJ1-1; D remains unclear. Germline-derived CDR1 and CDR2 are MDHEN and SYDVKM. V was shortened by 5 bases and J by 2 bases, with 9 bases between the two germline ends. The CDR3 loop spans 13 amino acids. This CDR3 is CASSLSPNTEAFF. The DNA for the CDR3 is TGTGCCAGCAGTCTGTCCCCTAACACTGAAGCTTTCTTT.